This entry is about one T cell receptor (beta chain). Its antigen is currently unknown. Clones were read by immunoSEQ multiplex PCR, and TCRdb kept only the in-frame ones, dropping some. Of roughly 84,000 clones in the sample, around 88% were seen once. Pooled in the analysis were second doses at about 4 or about 12 weeks. The CDR3 contains 14 residues. CDR1 SGHNT and CDR2 YENEEA come from the germline V gene. V dropped 0 bases and J dropped 9; count of bases not matched to a gene: 5. This sample is drawn from a study of T cell responses to AZD1222 COVID-19 vaccine. Findings and caveats of the study: Distributed over spike, vaccine-associated CD4 TCRs predominated at 160-218 and 743-854. The sample set comprised mostly white British donors with more females, and clonal diversity was possibly underestimated. Repertoires were collected only later (after the peak T cell response had occurred).

This clonotype was sampled from an adult who received the AZD1222 COVID-19 vaccine. The chain couples TRBV11-3 to TRBJ2-1; 7 bases fit TRBD2. Sample: peripheral blood, taken 28 days after the second AZD1222 dose. CDR3 DNA: TGTGCCAGCAGCTTAGACGGCGGGAGAGGTGAGCAGTTCTTC. This gives the protein CASSLDGGRGEQFF.